What follows are 25 T cell receptor beta chains derived from one specimen sequenced in a study of cytomegalovirus exposure and HLA in healthy donors. The study ran its PCR with 60 Vbeta and 13 Jbeta primers. Method: immunoSEQ multiplex PCR; TCRdb's copy keeps in-frame clones and lacks some. The sample records 200,000 to 250,000 clones, roughly 87% being singletons. Sequencing was carried out using PBMCs. Receptors were obtained from a woman aged 40 to 49 in good health and CMV-seropositive.

The chain combines TRBV5-1 with TRBJ2-5, with a weak D call TRBD2 (5 bases). This CDR3 is 14 amino acids long. Germline CDR1 and CDR2: SGHRS and YFSETQ. Trimming cost V 0 bases and J 2 bases, with 8 bases left between them. Written as DNA, the CDR3 is TGCGCCAGCAGCTTGGCCTCGGGGCAAGAGACCCAGTACTTC. Its protein product is CASSLASGQETQYF. The full variable domain, with the rest looked up from reference TRBV5-1 and TRBJ2-5, is KAGVTQTPRYLIKTRGQQVTLSCSPISGHRSVSWYQQTPGQGLQFLFEYFSETQRNKGNFPGRFSGRQFSNSRSEMNVSTLELGDSALYLCASSLASGQETQYFGPGTRLLVL.

The V gene is TRBV5-8, the J gene TRBJ2-5, with D tentatively TRBD2 (6 bases). V lost 1 base to trimming and J lost 7 bases, with 17 bases between them. The CDR3 has 15 amino acids. In germline, CDR1 is SGHTS, CDR2 YDEGEE. The CDR3 bases are TGTGCCAGCAGCTTGCTTTACGGGGGAGTGGGGACCCAGTACTTC. The encoded protein is CASSLLYGGVGTQYF.

The CDR3, as DNA: TGTGCCAGCAGTTTAGACAGGACCAACGAGCAGTACTTC. Encoded protein: CASSLDRTNEQYF. J is TRBJ2-5 and V is TRBV27, with D maybe TRBD1 (6 bases). Judging by the DNA end, TRBJ2-7 fits better; the J call may be wrong. The CDR3 spans 13 residues. Germline loops: CDR1 MNHEY, CDR2 SMNVEV (reference sequence).

The chain combines TRBV5-1 with TRBJ2-7; unclear D gene. V lost 1 base and J lost 3, with 11 bases in between. CDR1 is SGHRS, CDR2 YFSETQ, per germline. The CDR3 has 14 residues. CDR3 loop: CASSLSGPIYEQYF. The CDR3 nucleotides read TGCGCCAGCAGCTTGTCAGGTCCAATCTACGAGCAGTACTTC.

The V and J genes are TRBV19 and TRBJ1-1; D is possibly TRBD1 (6 bases). The germline CDR1 and CDR2 sequences are LNHDA and SQIVND (reference sequence). V was pared by 8 bases and J by 0 bases, with 10 bases between. CDR3 length: 13 residues. As DNA, the CDR3 is TGTGCCAGTGGACAGAGCATGAACACTGAAGCTTTCTTT. The encoded protein is CASGQSMNTEAFF. Supplemented by reference TRBV19 and TRBJ1-1, the full variable domain reads DGGITQSPKYLFRKEGQNVTLSCEQNLNHDAMYWYRQDPGQGLRLIYYSQIVNDFQKGDIAEGYSVSREKKESFPLTVTSAQKNPTAFYLCASGQSMNTEAFFGQGTRLTVV.

This chain links TRBV2 with TRBJ2-1; D is perhaps TRBD1 (5 bases). Trimming removed 6 bases at V and 9 bases at J, with 15 bases between. The CDR3 loop spans 13 amino acids. Germline CDR1 and CDR2: SNHLY and FYNNEI. The CDR3 DNA follows: TGTGCCAGCAGACGAGACAGTGACTTTGAGCAGTTCTTC. Its protein product is CASRRDSDFEQFF.

The chain uses TRBV7-2 and TRBJ1-5; D ambiguous. This CDR3 comprises 16 residues. In germline, CDR1 is SGHTA, CDR2 FQGNSA. V was clipped by 1 base and J by 4 bases, with 14 bases between them. CDR3: CASSLEGPWRNQPQHF. DNA of the CDR3: TGTGCCAGCAGCTTAGAAGGGCCTTGGAGGAATCAGCCCCAGCATTTT.

The chain joins TRBV18 to TRBJ2-7, with TRBD1 identical over 7 bases. J was trimmed by 0 bases and V by 1 base; bases with no gene match: 3. CDR1 is KGHSH, CDR2 LQKENI, per germline. This CDR3 is 15 amino acids long. The CDR3, as DNA: TGTGCCAGCTCACCACTGGGACAGAGCTCCTACGAGCAGTACTTC. It yields the protein CASSPLGQSSYEQYF.

The V call is TRBV30, the J call TRBJ1-5, with 7 nucleotides matching TRBD1. CDR1 is GTSNPN, CDR2 SVGIG, per germline (reference sequence). The CDR3 spans 13 residues. The ends lost 5 bases at V and 7 bases at J; junction bases unmatched: 8. The CDR3 spells CAWSTGSEQPQHF. CDR3 DNA: TGTGCCTGGTCGACAGGGAGCGAGCAGCCCCAGCATTTT.

In its sample, this clone was seen a few times. For the CDR3, the DNA is TGCGCCAGCAGCCTCTCCCTTGGACAGGGATGGTACGAGCAGTACTTC. Protein sequence: CASSLSLGQGWYEQYF. The rearrangement joins TRBV4-3 to TRBJ2-7; TRBD1 agrees at 8 bases. V gave up 4 bases and J gave up 4 bases; unmatched junction bases: 12. The CDR3 runs 16 residues. Per germline, CDR1 LGHNA and CDR2 YSLEER.

This clone was picked up a small number of times. This chain links TRBV7-3 with TRBJ2-1; 12 nucleotides line up with TRBD1. CDR1 and CDR2 from the germline V gene are SGHTA and FQGTGA. J was trimmed by 7 bases and V by 3 bases; bases with no gene match: 4. CDR3 length: 15 residues. The CDR3 region is CASSLGQGALNEQFF. CDR3 bases: TGTGCCAGCAGCTTGGGACAGGGGGCCCTAAATGAGCAGTTCTTC.

This chain uses TRBV6-5 with TRBJ1-2, with 10 bases that match TRBD1. Germline V gives CDR1 MNHEY, CDR2 SVGAGI. With V trimmed by 0 bases and J by 7 bases, 2 bases remained unmatched. The CDR3 sequence is 14 residues long. The CDR3 DNA is TGTGCCAGCAGTTACTCGACAGGGGGCGGTGGCTACACCTTC. Its translation: CASSYSTGGGGYTF.

The chain couples TRBV15 to TRBJ2-1, with D perhaps TRBD2 (6 bases). The germline V gene encodes CDR1 LNHNV and CDR2 YYDKDF (reference sequence). The CDR3 has 14 residues. V was cut by 0 bases and J by 6 bases, with 9 bases left in between. Here the CDR3 DNA reads TGTGCCACCAGCAGAGAGAGGGACTCCAATGAGCAGTTCTTC. This gives the protein CATSRERDSNEQFF.

This rearrangement joins TRBV6-6 to TRBJ2-7, with 8 positions matching TRBD1. The V and J ends lost 8 bases and 2 bases, in that order; junction bases with no gene match: 14. The length of the CDR3 is 16 residues. Germline CDR1 MNHNY, CDR2 SVGAGI (reference sequence). The DNA for the CDR3 is TGTGCCAGCGGTCCCGTGAGGGACAGGAGGACCTACGAGCAGTACTTC. Protein: CASGPVRDRRTYEQYF.

About this clone itself: Mismatch with germline at one junction end may stem from a read error. V is TRBV7-9 and J is TRBJ1-2, with D perhaps TRBD1 (6 bases). The CDR3 contains 12 residues. Looked up from germline, CDR1 is SEHNR and CDR2 is FQNEAQ (reference sequence). The CDR3 loop reads CSSSSDSLGYTF. In nucleotides, the CDR3 is TGTTCCAGCAGCTCGGACAGCCTGGGCTACACCTTC.

The sample holds a few counts of this clone. The chain has TRBV5-1 and TRBJ2-5, with 15 bases fitting TRBD2. The CDR3 spans 18 residues. Germline V CDR1 and CDR2: SGHRS, YFSETQ. The trim removed 4 bases at V and 2 bases at J, leaving 9 bases unmatched. The CDR3, as DNA: TGCGCCAGCAGCCTAGGACTAGCGGGAGGGCCGCGACAAGAGACCCAGTACTTC. This encodes CASSLGLAGGPRQETQYF.

Comments on this clone: Other nucleotide sequences from this sample produce the same CDR3. The chain uses TRBV18 and TRBJ2-7; D ambiguous. This CDR3 is 13 amino acids long. V was clipped by 6 bases and J by 3 bases, with 12 bases between them. CDR1 and CDR2 from the germline V gene are KGHSH and LQKENI. The CDR3 loop is CASSSPGYYEQYF. In DNA form, the CDR3 reads TGTGCCAGCTCCTCGCCCGGGTACTACGAGCAGTACTTC.

The chain recombines TRBV14 with TRBJ1-2; TRBD1 is a possible D gene (6 bases). In germline, CDR1 is SGHDN, CDR2 FVKESK. The CDR3 contains 14 residues. Trimming cost V 3 bases and J 7 bases, with 15 bases left between them. For the CDR3, the DNA is TGTGCCAGCAGCCAGGCCAGCGGGGGCTCTGGCTACACCTTC. It translates to CASSQASGGSGYTF.

The chain joins TRBV5-1 to TRBJ1-1, with TRBD1 as a possible D gene (5 bases). Germline lookup yields CDR1 SGHRS and CDR2 YFSETQ. Trimming removed 4 bases from V and 2 bases from J, with 9 bases in between. The CDR3 has 13 amino acids. The DNA for the CDR3 is TGCGCCAGCAGCCCAGACAGCAACACTGAAGCTTTCTTT. It specifies CASSPDSNTEAFF.

The chain employs TRBV5-1 and TRBJ1-2; D is uncertain. V shed 3 bases and J shed 1 base, with 7 bases lying between them. Germline-derived CDR1 and CDR2 are SGHRS and YFSETQ. The CDR3 runs to 13 residues. In nucleotides, the CDR3 is TGCGCCAGCAGCTCGGGATTTAACTATGGCTACACCTTC. Its protein is CASSSGFNYGYTF.

This clone was found a few times. The sample contains more than one DNA sequence encoding this CDR3. The chain carries TRBV30 and TRBJ2-5; D unclear. Germline V gene data show CDR1 as GTSNPN and CDR2 as SVGIG (reference sequence). The CDR3 runs 12 residues. V lost 3 bases and J lost 2, with 7 bases in between. CDR3: CAWRPTQETQYF. In DNA, the CDR3 is TGTGCCTGGAGGCCGACACAAGAGACCCAGTACTTC.

The chain carries TRBV18 and TRBJ2-3; D ambiguous. CDR3 size: 13 residues. From germline, CDR1 is KGHSH and CDR2 LQKENI. Trimming removed 6 bases from V and 3 bases from J, with 10 bases in between. The chain's CDR3 is CASSLELTDTQYF. For the CDR3, the DNA is TGTGCCAGCTCGCTAGAACTGACAGATACGCAGTATTTT.

The rearrangement links TRBV7-2 to TRBJ1-2, with 8 bases lining up with TRBD1. The germline CDR1 and CDR2 sequences are SGHTA and FQGNSA. The V and J ends lost 2 bases and 1 base, in that order; junction bases with no gene match: 12. This CDR3 region has 18 residues. The CDR3 protein is CASSLSSRTGNFNYGYTF. Here the CDR3 DNA reads TGTGCCAGCAGCTTAAGTAGTAGGACAGGGAATTTTAACTATGGCTACACCTTC.

The rearrangement links TRBV19 to TRBJ1-6; tentative D call: TRBD1 (6 bases). V was cut by 6 bases and J by 6 bases, with 9 bases left in between. The germline gives CDR1 LNHDA, CDR2 SQIVND (reference sequence). The CDR3 is 13 residues long. The CDR3 region has the DNA TGTGCCAGTAGACCGGACAGTAATTCACCCCTCCACTTT. As protein: CASRPDSNSPLHF.

The rearrangement uses TRBV18 and TRBJ2-1, with TRBD1 matching over 7 bases. The CDR3 loop spans 16 amino acids. Germline CDR1 is KGHSH and CDR2 is LQKENI. V lost 6 bases to trimming and J lost 2 bases; unmatched junction nucleotides: 10. CDR3 region: CASSGRGTSTYNEQFF. The CDR3 nucleotides are TGTGCCAGCTCGGGCAGGGGGACGAGTACCTACAATGAGCAGTTCTTC. Looking up the rest from reference TRBV18 and TRBJ2-1 gives the full variable domain: NAGVMQNPRHLVRRRGQEARLRCSPMKGHSHVYWYRQLPEEGLKFMVYLQKENIIDESGMPKERFSAEFPKEGPSILRIQQVVRGDSAAYFCASSGRGTSTYNEQFFGPGTRLTVL.